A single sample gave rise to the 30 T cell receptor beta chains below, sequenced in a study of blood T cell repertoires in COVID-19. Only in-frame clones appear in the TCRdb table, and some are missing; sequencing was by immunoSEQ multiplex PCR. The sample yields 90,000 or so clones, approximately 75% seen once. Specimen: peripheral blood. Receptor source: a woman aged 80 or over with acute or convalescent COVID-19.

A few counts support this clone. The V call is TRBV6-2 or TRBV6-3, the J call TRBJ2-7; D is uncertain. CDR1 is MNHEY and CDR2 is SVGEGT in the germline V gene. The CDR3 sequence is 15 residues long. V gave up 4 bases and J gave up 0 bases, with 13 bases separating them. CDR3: CASSWAHAFSYEQYF. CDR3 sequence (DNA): TGTGCCAGCAGTTGGGCCCATGCCTTCTCCTACGAGCAGTACTTC.

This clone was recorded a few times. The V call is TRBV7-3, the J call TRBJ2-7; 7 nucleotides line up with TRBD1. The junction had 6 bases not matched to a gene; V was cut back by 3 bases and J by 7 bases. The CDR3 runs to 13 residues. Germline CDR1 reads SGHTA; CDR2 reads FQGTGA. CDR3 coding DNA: TGTGCCAGCAGCTTTGGTAGCAGGGGGGAGCAGTACTTC. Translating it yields CASSFGSRGEQYF.

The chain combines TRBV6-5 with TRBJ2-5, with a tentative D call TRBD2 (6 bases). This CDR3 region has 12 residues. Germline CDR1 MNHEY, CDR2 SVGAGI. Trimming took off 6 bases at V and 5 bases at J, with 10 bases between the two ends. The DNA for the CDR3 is TGTGCCAGCAGGGGGACTGACGAGACCCAGTACTTC. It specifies CASRGTDETQYF.

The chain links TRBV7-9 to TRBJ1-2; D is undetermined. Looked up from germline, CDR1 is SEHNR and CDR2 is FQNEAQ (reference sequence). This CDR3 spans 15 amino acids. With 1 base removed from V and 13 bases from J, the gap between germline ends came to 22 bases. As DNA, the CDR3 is TGTGCCAGCAGCTTAGATTCCCCCCCGAGCGGCTTGGGCACCTTC. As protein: CASSLDSPPSGLGTF.

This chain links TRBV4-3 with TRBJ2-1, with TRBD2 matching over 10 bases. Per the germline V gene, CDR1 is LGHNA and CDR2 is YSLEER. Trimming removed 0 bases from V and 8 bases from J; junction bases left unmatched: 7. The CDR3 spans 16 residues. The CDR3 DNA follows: TGCGCCAGCAGCCAAGAACCCGGGACTAGCGCCGATGAGCAGTTCTTC. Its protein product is CASSQEPGTSADEQFF.

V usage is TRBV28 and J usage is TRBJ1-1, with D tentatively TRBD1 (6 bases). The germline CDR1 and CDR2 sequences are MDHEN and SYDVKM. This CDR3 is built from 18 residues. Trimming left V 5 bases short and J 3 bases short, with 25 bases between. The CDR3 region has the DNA TGTGCCAGCAGTCTTTTATGGGACAAACCTCAATTTGACACTGAAGCTTTCTTT. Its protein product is CASSLLWDKPQFDTEAFF.

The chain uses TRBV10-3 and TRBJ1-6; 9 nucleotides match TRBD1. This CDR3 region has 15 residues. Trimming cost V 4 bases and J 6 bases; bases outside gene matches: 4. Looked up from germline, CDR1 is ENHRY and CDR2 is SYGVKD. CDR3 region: CAISGSTGGNSPLHF. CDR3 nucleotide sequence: TGTGCCATCAGTGGGTCGACAGGGGGTAATTCACCCCTCCACTTT.

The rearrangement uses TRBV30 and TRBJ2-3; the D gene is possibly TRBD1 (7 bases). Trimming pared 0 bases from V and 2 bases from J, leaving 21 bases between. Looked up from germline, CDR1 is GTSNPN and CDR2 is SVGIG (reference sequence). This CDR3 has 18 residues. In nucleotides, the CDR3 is TGTGCCTGGAGTGTACTGGGGGGACAGCGACACTCCACAGATACGCAGTATTTT. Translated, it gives CAWSVLGGQRHSTDTQYF. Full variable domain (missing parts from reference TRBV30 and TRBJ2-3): SQTIHQWPATLVQPVGSPLSLECTVEGTSNPNLYWYRQAAGRGLQLLFYSVGIGQISSEVPQNLSASRPQDRQFILSSKKLLLSDSGFYLCAWSVLGGQRHSTDTQYFGPGTRLTVL.

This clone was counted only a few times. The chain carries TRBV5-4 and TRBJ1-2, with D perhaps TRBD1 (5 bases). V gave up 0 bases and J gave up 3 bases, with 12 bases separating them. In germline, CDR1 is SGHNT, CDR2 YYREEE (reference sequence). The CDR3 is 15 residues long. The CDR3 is CASSLGSTADYGYTF. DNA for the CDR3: TGTGCCAGCAGCTTGGGCTCGACAGCCGACTATGGCTACACCTTC.

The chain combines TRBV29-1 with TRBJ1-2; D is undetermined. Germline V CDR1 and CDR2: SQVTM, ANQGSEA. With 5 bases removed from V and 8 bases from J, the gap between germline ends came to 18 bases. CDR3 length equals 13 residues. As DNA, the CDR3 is TGCAGCGTTTTGACCCAGGCTTCGAGAGGCTACACCTTC. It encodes CSVLTQASRGYTF.

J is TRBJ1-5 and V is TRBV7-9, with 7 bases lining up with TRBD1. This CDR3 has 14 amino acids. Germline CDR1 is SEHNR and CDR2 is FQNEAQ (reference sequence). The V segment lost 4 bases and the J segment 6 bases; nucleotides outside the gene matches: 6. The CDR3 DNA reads TGTGCCAGCAGCTCAAACAGGGGTGGTCAGCCCCAGCATTTT. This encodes CASSSNRGGQPQHF.

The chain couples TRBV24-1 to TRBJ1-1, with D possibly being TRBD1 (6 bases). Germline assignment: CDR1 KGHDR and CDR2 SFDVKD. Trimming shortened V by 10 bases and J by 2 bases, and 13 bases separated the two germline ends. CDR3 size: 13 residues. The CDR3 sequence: CATRKDSNTEAFF. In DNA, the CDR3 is TGTGCCACAAGAAAGGACAGTAACACTGAAGCTTTCTTT.

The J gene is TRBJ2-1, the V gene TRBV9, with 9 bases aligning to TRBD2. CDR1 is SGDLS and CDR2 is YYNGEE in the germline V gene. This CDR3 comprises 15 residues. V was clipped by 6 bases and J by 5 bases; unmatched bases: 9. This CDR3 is CASTSTAGGHNEQFF. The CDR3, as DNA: TGTGCCAGCACCAGTACAGCGGGGGGCCACAATGAGCAGTTCTTC.

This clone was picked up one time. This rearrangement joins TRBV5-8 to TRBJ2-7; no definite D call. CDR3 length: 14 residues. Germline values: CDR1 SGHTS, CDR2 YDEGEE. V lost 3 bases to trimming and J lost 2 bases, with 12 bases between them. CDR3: CASSSSPVTYEQYF. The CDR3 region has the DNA TGTGCCAGCAGCTCCTCCCCGGTGACCTACGAGCAGTACTTC.

This chain's CDR3 is CASLRRNTEAFF. The CDR3 DNA is TGTGCCAGCCTCAGGCGGAACACTGAAGCTTTCTTT. This chain connects TRBV12-3 or TRBV12-4 to TRBJ1-1; D is unclear. The CDR3 is made up of 12 amino acids. Deletions cut 8 bases from V and 1 base from J, with 8 bases between.

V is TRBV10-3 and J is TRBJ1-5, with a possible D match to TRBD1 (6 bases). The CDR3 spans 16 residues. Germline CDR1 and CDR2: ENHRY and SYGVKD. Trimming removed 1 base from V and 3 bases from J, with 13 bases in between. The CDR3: CAISEYGQKSNQPQHF. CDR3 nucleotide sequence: TGTGCCATCAGTGAGTACGGACAGAAATCCAATCAGCCCCAGCATTTT.

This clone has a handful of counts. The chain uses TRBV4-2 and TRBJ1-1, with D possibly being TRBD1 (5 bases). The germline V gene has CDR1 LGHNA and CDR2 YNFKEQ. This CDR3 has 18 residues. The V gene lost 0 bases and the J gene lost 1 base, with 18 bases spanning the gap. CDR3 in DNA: TGTGCCAGCAGCCAAGACACCCGGGGAGGTGGGGGGAACACTGAAGCTTTCTTT. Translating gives CASSQDTRGGGGNTEAFF.

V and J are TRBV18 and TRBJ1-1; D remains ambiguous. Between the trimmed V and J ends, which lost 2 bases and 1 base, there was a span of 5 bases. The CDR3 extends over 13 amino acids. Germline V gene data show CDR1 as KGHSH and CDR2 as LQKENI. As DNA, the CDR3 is TGTGCCAGCTCACCAGGCAGGAACACTGAAGCTTTCTTT. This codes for CASSPGRNTEAFF.

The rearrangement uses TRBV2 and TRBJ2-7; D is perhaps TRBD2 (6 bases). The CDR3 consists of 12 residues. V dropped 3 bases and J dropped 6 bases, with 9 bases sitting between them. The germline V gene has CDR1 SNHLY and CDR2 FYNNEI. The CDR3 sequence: CASSEMGGEQYF. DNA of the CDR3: TGTGCCAGCAGTGAGATGGGGGGCGAGCAGTACTTC.

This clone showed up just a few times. The CDR3 DNA sequence: TGTGCCAGCAGCTCACCCCAGGTTTTAGGTTTAGTTTCACCCCTCCACTTT. The encoded protein is CASSSPQVLGLVSPLHF. The chain employs TRBV7-2 and TRBJ1-6; D gene unclear. V was cut by 4 bases and J by 9 bases, with 22 bases left in between. In germline, CDR1 is SGHTA, CDR2 FQGNSA. This CDR3 has 17 amino acids.

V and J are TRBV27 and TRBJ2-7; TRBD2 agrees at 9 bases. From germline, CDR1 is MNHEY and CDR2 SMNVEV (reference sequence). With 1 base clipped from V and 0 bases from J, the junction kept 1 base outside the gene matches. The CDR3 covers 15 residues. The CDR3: CASSLFSGSSYEQYF. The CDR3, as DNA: TGTGCCAGCAGTTTATTTAGCGGGAGCTCCTACGAGCAGTACTTC.

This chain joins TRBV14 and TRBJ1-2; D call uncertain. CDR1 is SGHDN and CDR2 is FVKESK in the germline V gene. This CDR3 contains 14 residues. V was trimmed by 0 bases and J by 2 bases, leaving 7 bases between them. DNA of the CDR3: TGTGCCAGCAGCCAAGAAACATTGAACTATGGCTACACCTTC. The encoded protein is CASSQETLNYGYTF.

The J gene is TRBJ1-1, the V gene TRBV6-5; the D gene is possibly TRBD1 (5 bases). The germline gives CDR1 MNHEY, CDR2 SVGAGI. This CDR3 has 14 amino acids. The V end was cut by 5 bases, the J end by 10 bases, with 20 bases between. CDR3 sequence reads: CASSRSDGGVGAFF. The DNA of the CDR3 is TGTGCCAGCAGTCGGAGCGACGGGGGGGTGGGAGCTTTCTTT.

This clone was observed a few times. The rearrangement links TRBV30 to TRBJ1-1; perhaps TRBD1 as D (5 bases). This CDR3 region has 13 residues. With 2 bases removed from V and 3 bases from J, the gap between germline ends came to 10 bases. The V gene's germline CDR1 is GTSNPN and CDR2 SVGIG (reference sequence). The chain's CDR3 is CAWSYPGDTEAFF. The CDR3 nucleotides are TGTGCCTGGAGTTACCCGGGGGACACTGAAGCTTTCTTT.

CDR3 amino acids: CASSSQGGGTEAFF. The CDR3 nucleotides are TGCGCCAGCAGCTCCCAGGGGGGTGGTACTGAAGCTTTCTTT. V is TRBV5-1 and J is TRBJ1-1; 7 bases map to TRBD1. V was pared by 3 bases and J by 5 bases, with 7 bases of the junction left unmatched. This CDR3 spans 14 amino acids. The germline gives CDR1 SGHRS, CDR2 YFSETQ.

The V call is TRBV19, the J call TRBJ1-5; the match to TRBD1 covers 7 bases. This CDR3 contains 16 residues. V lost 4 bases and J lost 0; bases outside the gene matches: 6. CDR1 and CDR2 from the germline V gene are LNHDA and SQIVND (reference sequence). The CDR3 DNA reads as TGTGCCAGTAGTAGTAGAACAGGGGCTAGCAATCAGCCCCAGCATTTT. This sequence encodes CASSSRTGASNQPQHF.

CDR3 nucleotides: TGTGCCAGCAGCCGCCCACAGGGTAACCAAGAGACCCAGTACTTC. It codes for CASSRPQGNQETQYF. V and J are TRBV5-5 and TRBJ2-5; perhaps TRBD1 as D (6 bases). V shed 4 bases and J shed 0 bases, with 13 bases lying between them. The length of the CDR3 is 15 residues. The germline CDR1 and CDR2 sequences are SGHKS and YYEKEE (reference sequence). Based on the CDR3 plus reference TRBV5-5 and TRBJ2-5, the full variable domain is DAGVTQSPTHLIKTRGQQVTLRCSPISGHKSVSWYQQVLGQGPQFIFQYYEKEERGRGNFPDRFSARQFPNYSSELNVNALLLGDSALYLCASSRPQGNQETQYFGPGTRLLVL.

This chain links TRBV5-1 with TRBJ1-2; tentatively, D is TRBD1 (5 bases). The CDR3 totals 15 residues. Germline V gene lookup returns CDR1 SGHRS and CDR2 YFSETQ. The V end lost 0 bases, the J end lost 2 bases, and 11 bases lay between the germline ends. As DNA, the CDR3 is TGCGCCAGCAGCTTGGCCCCACAGGAAAACTATGGCTACACCTTC. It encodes CASSLAPQENYGYTF.

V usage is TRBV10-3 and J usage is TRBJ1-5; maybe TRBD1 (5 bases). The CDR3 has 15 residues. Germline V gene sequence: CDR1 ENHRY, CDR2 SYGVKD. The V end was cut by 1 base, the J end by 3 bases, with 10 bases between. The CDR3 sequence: CAISEFQGSNQPQHF. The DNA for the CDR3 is TGTGCCATCAGTGAGTTTCAGGGTTCCAATCAGCCCCAGCATTTT.

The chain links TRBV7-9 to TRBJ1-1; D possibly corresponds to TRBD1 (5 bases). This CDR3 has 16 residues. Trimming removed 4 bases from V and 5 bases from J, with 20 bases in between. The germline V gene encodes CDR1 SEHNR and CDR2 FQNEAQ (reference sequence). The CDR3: CASSSLSREGRTEAFF. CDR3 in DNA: TGTGCCAGCAGCTCACTCTCCCGGGAGGGGCGTACTGAAGCTTTCTTT.